The entry that follows covers one T cell receptor (beta chain) sequence. This entry comes from a study of blood T cell repertoires in COVID-19. Study details: Samples taken during acute and convalescent COVID-19 were collected in the United States, Italy and Spain. From T cells, B-cell-depleted T cells, or PBMCs came the material, which was cDNA or gDNA.

Original handling: Reference gene primer amplification gave nucleated cell count estimates. The data were produced by immunoSEQ multiplex PCR, yet TCRdb's version contains in-frame clones alone and is incomplete. V, J and clone size were drawn from that table, and D and trimming were deduced from the DNA. The sample includes around 200,000 clones, over 70% of them seen just once. Germline CDR1 SGHTA, CDR2 FQGNSA. With 5 bases clipped from V and 0 bases from J, the junction kept 13 bases outside the gene matches. This CDR3 has 18 amino acids. Sequenced: peripheral blood. The chain carries TRBV7-2 and TRBJ1-5, with 7 bases identical to TRBD1. This sequence originates from a man in his forties or fifties with active or convalescent COVID-19. The CDR3 sequence: CASSLRQGPSYSNQPQHF. The CDR3, as DNA: TGTGCCAGCAGCCTCCGACAGGGACCATCGTATAGCAATCAGCCCCAGCATTTT.